These 23 T cell receptor beta chains were all obtained from the same sample, sequenced in a study of T cell repertoires in cytomegalovirus infection. TCRdb re-analysed the reads in MiXCR, keeping a single row per CDR3 protein. The table includes about 680,000 distinct CDR3 sequences, 24% detected once. Source material: CD8+ T cells from PBMCs. The receptor source for this set is a human donor in good health (CMV status not recorded). Some clones in this sample may be carry-over from other donors' samples.

In this sample, this clonotype turned up many times. The chain is built from TRBV25-1 and TRBJ2-7; D remains unclear. Looked up from germline, CDR1 is MGHDK and CDR2 is SYGVNS. The CDR3 covers 12 residues. Trimming cost V 1 base and J 7 bases, with 8 bases left between them. CDR3 in amino acids: CASSELGREQYF. As DNA, the CDR3 is TGTGCCAGCAGTGAATTAGGTAGGGAGCAGTACTTC.

V and J are TRBV29-1 and TRBJ2-1; D is ambiguous. Per the germline V gene, CDR1 is SQVTM and CDR2 is ANQGSEA. The CDR3 is made up of 13 amino acids. The V and J ends lost 3 bases and 3 bases respectively, with 9 bases between them. The chain's CDR3 is CSVEQALYNEQFF. CDR3 DNA: TGCAGCGTTGAGCAGGCACTCTACAATGAGCAGTTCTTC.

This clonotype was counted a few times. The V call is TRBV20-1, the J call TRBJ2-1; 11 nucleotides line up with TRBD2. Trimming removed 5 bases from V and 2 bases from J; junction bases left unmatched: 5. This CDR3 has 15 residues. The germline gives CDR1 DFQATT, CDR2 SNEGSKA (reference sequence). For the CDR3, the DNA is TGCAGTGCTTCGCCGGGACTAGCGGCCTACAATGAGCAGTTCTTC. The encoded protein is CSASPGLAAYNEQFF.

This clonotype was counted between two and nine times. The V and J genes are TRBV6-5 and TRBJ2-5; D is unclear. This CDR3 region has 13 residues. CDR1 and CDR2 (germline): MNHEY, SVGAGI. Trimming pared 0 bases from V and 5 bases from J, leaving 7 bases between. The DNA of the CDR3 is TGTGCCAGCAGTTACTCGAGGTTCGAGACCCAGTACTTC. This encodes CASSYSRFETQYF.

This chain uses TRBV6-2 or TRBV6-3 with TRBJ2-3; 7 bases are a match to TRBD1. Germline V CDR1 and CDR2: MNHEY, SVGEGT. The CDR3 length is 16 residues. The ends lost 7 bases at V and 5 bases at J; junction bases unmatched: 15. The CDR3, as DNA: TGTGCCAGCACCCTCACGGGACAGCCCACATTAGATACGCAGTATTTT. Translating it yields CASTLTGQPTLDTQYF.

This clonotype was counted at least ten times. This CDR3 is CASTGIERGLDQPQHF. The CDR3 DNA is TGTGCCAGTACAGGAATCGAAAGGGGACTGGATCAGCCCCAGCATTTT. The J gene is TRBJ1-5, the V gene TRBV19; possibly TRBD1 for D (5 bases). This CDR3 is 16 amino acids long. Germline V CDR1 and CDR2: LNHDA, SQIVND (reference sequence). Between the trimmed V and J ends, which lost 7 bases and 5 bases, there was a span of 21 bases.

This clonotype was counted only a few times. The chain links TRBV7-3 to TRBJ2-2, with D hard to call. CDR1 SGHTA and CDR2 FQGTGA come from the germline V gene. V lost 0 bases to trimming and J lost 4 bases, with 9 bases between them. There are 15 residues in the CDR3. CDR3 loop: CASSLTATRTGELFF. The CDR3 bases are TGTGCCAGCAGCTTAACGGCCACCCGCACCGGGGAGCTGTTTTTT. Complete variable domain (other parts from reference TRBV7-3 and TRBJ2-2): GAGVSQTPSNKVTEKGKYVELRCDPISGHTALYWYRQSLGQGPEFLIYFQGTGAADDSGLPNDRFFAVRPEGSVSTLKIQRTERGDSAVYLCASSLTATRTGELFFGEGSRLTVL.

This clonotype has only one observation. J is TRBJ2-2 and V is TRBV6-2 or TRBV6-3; no clear D gene. The CDR3 length is 13 residues. V gave up 6 bases and J gave up 6 bases, with 11 bases separating them. Germline CDR1 MNHEY, CDR2 SVGEGT. This CDR3 reads CASRLLGPGELFF. Written as DNA, the CDR3 is TGTGCCAGCAGGCTCCTTGGTCCCGGGGAGCTGTTTTTT.

V is TRBV5-6 and J is TRBJ2-3; tentatively, D is TRBD1 or TRBD2 (5 bases each). The CDR3 runs 16 residues. With 4 bases removed from V and 1 base from J, the gap between germline ends came to 16 bases. Germline values: CDR1 SGHDT, CDR2 YYEEEE. This CDR3 is CASSTLLGDGTDTQYF. The CDR3 DNA reads as TGTGCCAGCAGCACCCTGCTGGGGGACGGCACAGATACGCAGTATTTT.

The CDR3 loop is CASSFFEGGNEKLFF. The CDR3 DNA sequence: TGTGCCAGCAGTTTCTTCGAGGGTGGGAATGAAAAACTGTTTTTT. The chain is built from TRBV28 and TRBJ1-4, with no clear D. The CDR3 has 15 amino acids. V shed 3 bases and J shed 5 bases, with 13 bases lying between them. Germline loops: CDR1 MDHEN, CDR2 SYDVKM.

This chain joins TRBV13 and TRBJ1-1; 7 positions agree with TRBD1. With 5 bases clipped from V and 6 bases from J, the junction kept 9 bases outside the gene matches. Looked up from germline, CDR1 is PRHDT and CDR2 is FYEKMQ (reference sequence). CDR3 size: 14 residues. CDR3: CASSPDRRIPEAFF. CDR3 bases: TGTGCCAGCAGCCCGGACAGGCGAATCCCTGAAGCTTTCTTT.

This clonotype appeared a few times. J is TRBJ1-2 and V is TRBV20-1; 10 nucleotides align to TRBD1. Trimming removed 0 bases from V and 4 bases from J; junction bases left unmatched: 8. This CDR3 has 16 amino acids. Per the germline V gene, CDR1 is DFQATT and CDR2 is SNEGSKA (reference sequence). CDR3 nucleotide sequence: TGCAGTGCTAGAGATACGACAGGGGGCATAACCTATGGCTACACCTTC. Protein: CSARDTTGGITYGYTF.

Only a few counts were recorded for this clonotype. J is TRBJ1-1 and V is TRBV29-1; 9 bases align to TRBD1. Trimming at V came to 7 bases and at J to 5 bases, leaving 8 bases not matched to a gene. The germline V gene encodes CDR1 SQVTM and CDR2 ANQGSEA. This CDR3 has 13 amino acids. The CDR3 region is CSGLGTGRTEAFF. CDR3 sequence (DNA): TGCAGCGGCCTCGGGACAGGGCGAACTGAAGCTTTCTTT. Full variable domain (outside the CDR3, taken from reference TRBV29-1 and TRBJ1-1): SAVISQKPSRDICQRGTSLTIQCQVDSQVTMMFWYRQQPGQSLTLIATANQGSEATYESGFVIDKFPISRPNLTFSTLTVSNMSPEDSSIYLCSGLGTGRTEAFFGQGTRLTVV.

The chain is built from TRBV11-2 and TRBJ2-1, with D perhaps TRBD1 (6 bases). V was trimmed by 8 bases and J by 0 bases, leaving 17 bases between them. This CDR3 is 16 amino acids long. Germline V gene sequence: CDR1 SGHAT, CDR2 FQNNGV. CDR3 sequence reads: CASFRGVHSSYNEQFF. The CDR3 nucleotides read TGTGCCAGCTTCAGGGGCGTCCACTCCTCCTACAATGAGCAGTTCTTC.

The sample holds many counts of this clonotype. This rearrangement joins TRBV27 to TRBJ1-1; no firm D call. The germline V gene encodes CDR1 MNHEY and CDR2 SMNVEV (reference sequence). V lost 3 bases and J lost 0, with 5 bases in between. This CDR3 is built from 13 residues. The CDR3 DNA sequence: TGTGCCAGCAGTTTTGGACTGAACACTGAAGCTTTCTTT. Translation: CASSFGLNTEAFF.

This clonotype was counted a few times. The rearrangement uses TRBV27 and TRBJ2-7, with TRBD1 identical over 8 bases. The V gene end was trimmed by 0 bases and the J gene end by 3 bases; junction bases not matched to a gene: 4. The germline CDR1 and CDR2 sequences are MNHEY and SMNVEV (reference sequence). This CDR3 comprises 15 residues. CDR3 amino acids: CASSLSGTGYYEQYF. CDR3 DNA: TGTGCCAGCAGTTTATCGGGGACAGGCTACTACGAGCAGTACTTC.

This clonotype was detected many times. J is TRBJ2-1 and V is TRBV7-8; no reliable D call. Per germline, CDR1 SGHVS and CDR2 FQNEAQ. The V and J ends lost 7 bases and 8 bases respectively, with 6 bases between them. This CDR3 spans 10 amino acids. The CDR3 spells CASKGYEQFF. The CDR3 coding sequence is TGTGCCAGCAAAGGGTATGAGCAGTTCTTC.

This sequence joins TRBV29-1 and TRBJ1-1; a possible D gene is TRBD1 (6 bases). CDR3 length equals 17 residues. V lost 4 bases to trimming and J lost 4 bases, with 25 bases between them. Germline V CDR1 and CDR2: SQVTM, ANQGSEA. CDR3 sequence (DNA): TGCAGCGTTGTTTTTCCTAGCAGATGGGGGGCTGGCACTGAAGCTTTCTTT. Translating gives CSVVFPSRWGAGTEAFF. The full variable domain, with the rest looked up from reference TRBV29-1 and TRBJ1-1, is SAVISQKPSRDICQRGTSLTIQCQVDSQVTMMFWYRQQPGQSLTLIATANQGSEATYESGFVIDKFPISRPNLTFSTLTVSNMSPEDSSIYLCSVVFPSRWGAGTEAFFGQGTRLTVV.

This clonotype showed up just a few times. The genes are TRBV19 and TRBJ2-4; D is perhaps TRBD1 (6 bases). The CDR3 contains 14 residues. Germline CDR1 LNHDA, CDR2 SQIVND (reference sequence). The V end lost 1 base, the J end lost 7 bases, and 11 bases lay between the germline ends. The DNA of the CDR3 is TGTGCCAGTAGTATAGGAGCAGGGGAGAACATTCAGTACTTC. This translates into CASSIGAGENIQYF. The entire variable domain, with the rest obtained from reference TRBV19 and TRBJ2-4, is as follows: DGGITQSPKYLFRKEGQNVTLSCEQNLNHDAMYWYRQDPGQGLRLIYYSQIVNDFQKGDIAEGYSVSREKKESFPLTVTSAQKNPTAFYLCASSIGAGENIQYFGAGTRLSVL.

This clonotype was found many times. J is TRBJ2-3 and V is TRBV28; D is perhaps TRBD1 or TRBD2 (6 bases each). Germline V CDR1 and CDR2: MDHEN, SYDVKM. Between the trimmed V and J ends, which lost 6 bases and 1 base, there was a span of 14 bases. The CDR3 spans 15 residues. The CDR3 DNA reads TGTGCCAGCAGCTACGGTGGGGGGCGCACAGATACGCAGTATTTT. Translation: CASSYGGGRTDTQYF.

The chain links TRBV4-1 to TRBJ1-2, with a tentative D call TRBD1 (6 bases). Germline-derived CDR1 and CDR2 are MGHRA and YSYEKL. This CDR3 is 15 amino acids long. Trimming removed 2 bases at V and 6 bases at J, with 16 bases between. CDR3 sequence (DNA): TGCGCCAGCAGCCAAACCCGGGGGGGGGCCCATGGCTACACCTTC. This codes for CASSQTRGGAHGYTF.

The chain couples TRBV12-3 or TRBV12-4 to TRBJ2-7; D ambiguous. V lost 2 bases and J 6 bases, leaving 11 bases between the germline ends. This CDR3 has 13 residues. CDR3 in amino acids: CASSLSFDSEQYV. CDR3 bases: TGTGCCAGCAGTTTATCGTTCGACTCCGAGCAGTACGTC.

A single count supports this clonotype. This sequence joins TRBV5-1 and TRBJ2-1, with 15 bases aligning to TRBD2. CDR3 length: 16 residues. Unmatched junction bases numbered 4, after V lost 4 bases and J lost 5 bases. The germline V gene has CDR1 SGHRS and CDR2 YFSETQ. CDR3 in amino acids: CASSRRTSGGDNEQFF. DNA of the CDR3: TGCGCCAGCAGCCGTCGGACTAGCGGGGGGGACAATGAGCAGTTCTTC.